Listed below are T cell receptor beta chains from one sample, sequenced in a study of T-cell memory formation after mild COVID-19. TCRdb re-called the 5' RACE reads with MiXCR, one entry per CDR3 protein. This table holds about 320,000 distinct CDR3 sequences, roughly an eighth found once. The sample taken for sequencing was PBMCs or a T cell subset sorted from them (not recorded which). The origin of the receptors is a man younger than 30 who had mild COVID-19 (a few samples of this study predate the infection). Cell type and time point are not known. The CDR3 runs from the conserved cysteine through the conserved F or W. The D gene is left open where the match is weak. Clone size appears in some rows only: once, few, many, or a class for an expanded clone.

TRBV9	TRBJ1-2	NA	many	TGTGCCAGCAGCACCCACAGGGAAGGATATGGCTACACCTTC	CASSTHREGYGYTF
TRBV7-3	TRBJ2-2	NA	few	TGTGCCAGCAGCTCACTGGGTAACACCGGGGAGCTGTTTTTT	CASSSLGNTGELFF
TRBV10-1	TRBJ2-7	NA	few	TGCGCCAGCAGTGAGGGCATCACCTACGAGCAGTACTTC	CASSEGITYEQYF
TRBV5-1	TRBJ2-3	NA	few	TGCGCCAGCAGCTTGGTATTGGCTCCCGTGGGGACAGATACGCAGTATTTT	CASSLVLAPVGTDTQYF
TRBV24-1	TRBJ2-2	NA	many	TGTGCCACCAGTCTATCCCGCACCGGGGAGCTGTTTTTT	CATSLSRTGELFF
TRBV4-2	TRBJ2-7	NA	few	TGTGCCAGCAGCCAAGATCGGCAGCAAGTTTGGGACGAGCAGTACTTC	CASSQDRQQVWDEQYF
TRBV12-3/TRBV12-4	TRBJ1-1	TRBD1	NA	TGTGCCAGCAACAACAGGGGAAGGAGCACTGAAGCTTTCTTT	CASNNRGRSTEAFF
TRBV20-1	TRBJ2-3	TRBD2	NA	TGCAGTGCTCCTCCTTCGGGCGGGGGGGAAGATACGCAGTATTTT	CSAPPSGGGEDTQYF
TRBV7-6	TRBJ2-5	TRBD1	many	TGTGCCAGCAGCGCCGCCACAGGGGACGGGACCCAGTACTTC	CASSAATGDGTQYF
TRBV6-6	TRBJ1-5	NA	few	TGTGCCAGCAGCTCCCCTTGGGGGGGGGGCGCGGACAATCAGCCCCAGCATTTT	CASSSPWGGGADNQPQHF
TRBV7-9	TRBJ2-3	NA	NA	TGTGCCAGCAGCTTAGTTCAGCCAGATACGCAGTATTTT	CASSLVQPDTQYF
TRBV12-3/TRBV12-4	TRBJ1-2	NA	once	TGTGCCAGCAGTCCCCGAGGGGTGGGCTACACCTTC	CASSPRGVGYTF
TRBV14	TRBJ1-2	NA	NA	TGTGCCAGCAGCCAAGACGGGAGGAGAAACATCTATGGCTACACCTTC	CASSQDGRRNIYGYTF
TRBV10-2	TRBJ2-5	TRBD2	few	TGCGCCAGTGGGGGGACTAACCAAGAGACCCAGTACTTC	CASGGTNQETQYF
TRBV5-1	TRBJ2-5	TRBD1	many	TGCGCCAGCAAACCGGACAGGGGGCGAGAGGAGACCCAGTACTTC	CASKPDRGREETQYF
TRBV3-1	TRBJ2-2	NA	few	TGTGCCAGCAGCCGAGGCGCGGAGGCGGGGACCACCGGGGAGCTGTTTTTT	CASSRGAEAGTTGELFF
TRBV6-5	TRBJ2-7	NA	many	TGTGCCAGCAGTTACTCGAGGGGACACGGGGCCTACGAGCAGTACTTC	CASSYSRGHGAYEQYF
TRBV5-1	TRBJ2-2	NA	many	TGCGCCAGCAGCTTGGCTAGCGCGAACACCGGGGAGCTGTTTTTT	CASSLASANTGELFF
TRBV6-5	TRBJ2-3	NA	NA	TGTGCCAGCAGTTATTTCGGGCGGGGCACAGATACGCAGTATTTT	CASSYFGRGTDTQYF
TRBV7-2	TRBJ2-5	NA	few	TGTGCCAGCAGCTTAGCGGGGGGAAACGTACAAGAGACCCAGTACTTC	CASSLAGGNVQETQYF
TRBV5-5	TRBJ1-1	NA	NA	TGTGCCAGCAGCTTGGCCGACTCTCTAAAGGCTTTCTTT	CASSLADSLKAFF
TRBV12-3/TRBV12-4	TRBJ1-1	NA	NA	TGTGCCAGCAGTTTACTCGGACAGCTGAACACTGAAGCTTTCTTT	CASSLLGQLNTEAFF
TRBV20-1	TRBJ2-1	NA	few	TGCAGTGCTAGAAAACAGTTGGACGGTGAGCAGTTCTTC	CSARKQLDGEQFF
TRBV11-2	TRBJ2-1	NA	NA	TGTGCCAGCAGCTTAGGCAGGGAATATGAGCAGTTCTTC	CASSLGREYEQFF
TRBV7-3	TRBJ2-1	NA	few	TGTGCCAGCAGCCTCCCAGGGGCGTCCTACAATGAGCAGTTCTTC	CASSLPGASYNEQFF
TRBV12-3/TRBV12-4	TRBJ1-6	TRBD1	NA	TGTGCCAGCAGTTCCGGGACAGGACGTTCACCCCTCCACTTT	CASSSGTGRSPLHF
TRBV4-3	TRBJ1-6	TRBD1	NA	TGCGCCAGCAGCCTGACAGGGGAAGGATCACCCCTCCACTTT	CASSLTGEGSPLHF
TRBV12-3/TRBV12-4	TRBJ1-5	NA	few	TGTGCCAGCAGTTTCTCCCGAGGGTCCAATCAGCCCCAGCATTTT	CASSFSRGSNQPQHF
TRBV3-1	TRBJ2-3	NA	few	TGTGCCAGCAGCCAAGATAGGGCGGGAAGCACAGATACGCAGTATTTT	CASSQDRAGSTDTQYF
TRBV10-1	TRBJ1-1	NA	NA	TGCGCCAGCAGTGCAGTTGGGCCCGGGGTCACTGAAGCTTTCTTT	CASSAVGPGVTEAFF
TRBV20-1	TRBJ2-5	NA	few	TGCAGTGCGCCAACCCCACAGGGCTCCCAAGAGACCCAGTACTTC	CSAPTPQGSQETQYF
TRBV7-6	TRBJ1-3	NA	NA	TGTGCCAGCAGCTTGGGCAGCGGGGGCACCATATATTTT	CASSLGSGGTIYF
TRBV7-2	TRBJ2-5	NA	many	TGTGCCAGCAGCTTGATGGGCGGGGAGAGGGAGACCCAGTACTTC	CASSLMGGERETQYF
TRBV6-2/TRBV6-3	TRBJ1-1	TRBD1	few	TGTGCCAGCAGTTACCCGAAATACAGGGGACCCAACACTGAAGCTTTCTTT	CASSYPKYRGPNTEAFF
TRBV5-4	TRBJ2-3	TRBD2	NA	TGTGCCAGCAGCTACGGGACTAGCGGGGGAGATACGCAGTATTTT	CASSYGTSGGDTQYF
TRBV27	TRBJ1-2	NA	NA	TGTGCCAGCAGTTTAGGGGCCAGTAACTATGGCTACACCTTC	CASSLGASNYGYTF
TRBV5-1	TRBJ2-3	TRBD2	many	TGCGCCAGCAGCGCAGCGGGGCGCACAGATACGCAGTATTTT	CASSAAGRTDTQYF
TRBV12-3/TRBV12-4	TRBJ1-4	NA	NA	TGTGCCAGCAGTTTGGCGGGGGCGGCTGAAAAACTGTTTTTT	CASSLAGAAEKLFF
TRBV10-3	TRBJ2-1	NA	few	TGTGCCATCATCGTGGGAATTGAGCAGTTCTTC	CAIIVGIEQFF
TRBV11-2	TRBJ2-1	NA	few	TGTGCCTCCAAAGCGGGGACAGTTTACAATGAGCAGTTCTTC	CASKAGTVYNEQFF
TRBV27	TRBJ2-5	TRBD2	NA	TGTGCCAGCAGGCGGACTAGCGGGGCCACAGGGGAGACCCAGTACTTC	CASRRTSGATGETQYF
TRBV27	TRBJ2-2	NA	few	TGTGCCACCGCGCTTTTCGCGAACACCGGGGAGCTGTTTTTT	CATALFANTGELFF
TRBV7-8	TRBJ2-3	TRBD2	NA	TGTGCCAGCAGCCGCGGGGGAATCACAGATACGCAGTATTTT	CASSRGGITDTQYF
TRBV21-1	TRBJ2-6	NA	few	TGTGCCAGCAGCAAAGCGGGGACTGGGGCCAACGTCCTGACTTTC	CASSKAGTGANVLTF
TRBV2	TRBJ1-1	TRBD1	NA	TGTGCCAGCAGGGACAGGGAGGGGGGCACTGAAGCTTTCTTT	CASRDREGGTEAFF
TRBV19	TRBJ1-2	TRBD1	few	TGTGCCAGTAGTGTCGACAGGGGGTTTGATGGCTACACCTTC	CASSVDRGFDGYTF
TRBV29-1	TRBJ2-4	TRBD1	few	TGCAGCTCCCGGGACAGGGGGAAAAACATTCAGTACTTC	CSSRDRGKNIQYF
TRBV20-1	TRBJ2-1	TRBD2	few	TGCAGTGCTAGCCGCCCGGGGGGGAATGAGCAGTTCTTC	CSASRPGGNEQFF
TRBV18	TRBJ2-1	NA	NA	TGTGCCAGCTCCCTACCGCCCGGCAATGAGCAGTTCTTC	CASSLPPGNEQFF
TRBV5-1	TRBJ1-2	NA	few	TGCGCCAGCAGCACCGGAGGGGTGGGCTATGGCTACACCTTC	CASSTGGVGYGYTF